This passage covers 15 T cell receptor beta chains from one sample sequenced in a study of T cell changes during pregnancy in multiple sclerosis. The protocol was immunoSEQ multiplex PCR, while the TCRdb copy is restricted to in-frame clones and leaves out a portion. The sample lists 30,000 to 40,000 clones; approximately 90% were seen once. Here the sequenced sample was CD8+ T cells from peripheral blood mononuclear cells, taken before pregnancy. These receptors were obtained from a female donor with multiple sclerosis, enrolled in a pregnancy study.

The V gene is TRBV7-9, the J gene TRBJ2-3, with D possibly being TRBD2 (6 bases). V was trimmed by 1 base and J by 4 bases, leaving 12 bases between them. This CDR3 is built from 15 residues. CDR1 is SEHNR, CDR2 FQNEAQ, per germline (reference sequence). DNA of the CDR3: TGTGCCAGCAGCTTAGTGCTGGGGAGGCCAGATACGCAGTATTTT. As protein: CASSLVLGRPDTQYF. The full variable domain, rest sourced from reference TRBV7-9 and TRBJ2-3, is DTGVSQNPRHKITKRGQNVTFRCDPISEHNRLYWYRQTLGQGPEFLTYFQNEAQLEKSRLLSDRFSAERPKGSFSTLEIQRTEQGDSAMYLCASSLVLGRPDTQYFGPGTRLTVL.

The chain links TRBV4-1 to TRBJ1-4; no firm D call. Per the germline V gene, CDR1 is MGHRA and CDR2 is YSYEKL. This CDR3 is built from 13 residues. The CDR3 DNA reads TGCGCGGCGGAAGACGCCTTAGCTGGGAAACTGTTTTTT. As protein: CAAEDALAGKLFF.

The V and J genes are TRBV7-9 and TRBJ1-1, with a possible D match to TRBD1 (5 bases). The CDR3 sequence is 14 residues long. The germline V gene has CDR1 SEHNR and CDR2 FQNEAQ (reference sequence). Trimming took 5 bases from V and 0 from J, leaving 10 bases between them. The CDR3 DNA reads as TGTGCCAGCAGCCCACCGACAGTGAACACTGAAGCTTTCTTT. Translating it yields CASSPPTVNTEAFF.

The chain is built from TRBV10-3 and TRBJ1-2; the D gene is possibly TRBD1 (6 bases). Germline values: CDR1 ENHRY, CDR2 SYGVKD. Trimming removed 6 bases at V and 4 bases at J, with 6 bases between. The CDR3 loop spans 11 amino acids. Here the CDR3 DNA reads TGTGCCATCAGGGACAGCTATGGCTACACCTTC. Its protein product is CAIRDSYGYTF.

The chain combines TRBV6-6 with TRBJ2-1; 7 nucleotides agree with TRBD1. CDR1 is MNHNY, CDR2 SVGAGI, per germline (reference sequence). The junction had 12 bases not matched to a gene; V was cut back by 6 bases and J by 7 bases. The CDR3 totals 15 residues. The CDR3 DNA sequence: TGTGCCAGCAGCCAGACAGGGTTGATTCCTAATGAGCAGTTCTTC. As protein: CASSQTGLIPNEQFF.

The rearrangement uses TRBV4-3 and TRBJ2-1; the match to TRBD2 covers 7 bases. The CDR3 covers 17 residues. Per the germline V gene, CDR1 is LGHNA and CDR2 is YSLEER. V gave up 0 bases and J gave up 0 bases; unmatched junction bases: 5. In nucleotides, the CDR3 is TGCGCCAGCAGCCAAGACCGCGGGGGTTCCTCCTACAATGAGCAGTTCTTC. It specifies CASSQDRGGSSYNEQFF.

This clone has a single count. The rearrangement joins TRBV19 to TRBJ1-1; TRBD1 is a possible D gene (6 bases). CDR1 is LNHDA and CDR2 is SQIVND in the germline V gene (reference sequence). Trimming left V 8 bases short and J 11 bases short, with 15 bases between. The CDR3 contains 11 residues. In nucleotides, the CDR3 is TGTGCCAGTTTCGCACTTCAGGGGGCTTTCTTT. This gives the protein CASFALQGAFF.

This chain connects TRBV6-5 to TRBJ2-1, with TRBD1 matching over 7 bases. The CDR3 consists of 14 residues. V was pared by 4 bases and J by 5 bases, with 5 bases of the junction left unmatched. Germline V CDR1 and CDR2: MNHEY, SVGAGI. In DNA, the CDR3 is TGTGCCAGCAGTTCCGGGACAGCCAACAATGAGCAGTTCTTC. Its protein product is CASSSGTANNEQFF.

The J gene is TRBJ2-5, the V gene TRBV27; D perhaps matches TRBD1 (6 bases). This CDR3 spans 14 amino acids. Germline values: CDR1 MNHEY, CDR2 SMNVEV (reference sequence). Trimming shortened V by 6 bases and J by 1 base, and 12 bases separated the two germline ends. The CDR3 DNA reads as TGTGCCAGCAGCTTAACAGGGAGCCAAGAGACCCAGTACTTC. It encodes CASSLTGSQETQYF.

The chain employs TRBV9 and TRBJ2-3, with TRBD2 matching over 12 bases. Trimming removed 3 bases from V and 3 bases from J; junction bases left unmatched: 2. This CDR3 region has 15 residues. Germline CDR1 and CDR2: SGDLS and YYNGEE. CDR3 sequence reads: CASSGLAGVTDTQYF. The CDR3 DNA is TGTGCCAGCAGCGGACTAGCGGGAGTGACAGATACGCAGTATTTT.

The V gene is TRBV21-1, the J gene TRBJ2-1; the table's D call, TRBD2, was not checked against the DNA. TRBV21-1 is a recognized pseudogene. The CDR3 contains 22 residues. The CDR3 here is CASSKGGSGTSGGTASYNEQFF. In DNA, the CDR3 is TGTGCCAGCAGCAAAGGAGGGTCAGGGACTAGCGGGGGTACGGCCTCCTACAATGAGCAGTTCTTC.

Turning to this clone: The identical CDR3 is also encoded by other nucleotide sequences in the sample. V usage is TRBV6-5 and J usage is TRBJ1-4; 7 bases line up with TRBD1. Germline CDR1 reads MNHEY; CDR2 reads SVGAGI. J gave up 2 bases and V 4 bases, and 4 bases lay outside the gene matches. The CDR3 is 15 amino acids. In DNA form, the CDR3 reads TGTGCCAGCAGTTCAGAGGGGGCCACTAATGAAAAACTGTTTTTT. Translated: CASSSEGATNEKLFF.

The V and J genes are TRBV7-9 and TRBJ2-3; D possibly corresponds to TRBD2 (6 bases). The CDR3 consists of 16 residues. Trimming shortened V by 3 bases and J by 0 bases, and 13 bases separated the two germline ends. The germline V gene encodes CDR1 SEHNR and CDR2 FQNEAQ (reference sequence). Written as DNA, the CDR3 is TGTGCCAGCAGCTTTGAAATCGGGACTAGCACAGATACGCAGTATTTT. Translation gives CASSFEIGTSTDTQYF.

The chain has TRBV4-3 and TRBJ2-3; a possible D gene is TRBD2 (6 bases). Germline CDR1 is LGHNA and CDR2 is YSLEER. The CDR3 consists of 16 residues. V lost 0 bases and J 4 bases, leaving 14 bases between the germline ends. The CDR3 DNA is TGCGCCAGCAGCCAAGAGTTCGGGGGAGAGGCAGATACGCAGTATTTT. Amino acid sequence: CASSQEFGGEADTQYF.

CDR3 in amino acids: CASSSGVSGPGELFF. For the CDR3, the DNA is TGCGCCAGCAGCTCTGGGGTCAGCGGCCCCGGGGAGCTGTTTTTT. This chain joins TRBV5-1 and TRBJ2-2; D may be TRBD2 (5 bases). Germline V CDR1 and CDR2: SGHRS, YFSETQ. The CDR3 consists of 15 residues. The V end was cut by 3 bases, the J end by 6 bases, with 15 bases between.